This TCR beta chain emerged from a study of cytomegalovirus exposure and HLA in healthy donors. Study context: It was reported in a later analysis that the 90 to 150 validation repertoires used the same platform as the approximately 620 first-cohort repertoires.

This CDR3 contains 12 residues. Germline values: CDR1 MDHEN, CDR2 SYDVKM. The V gene lost 2 bases and the J gene lost 3 bases, with 5 bases spanning the gap. Measured with immunoSEQ multiplex PCR; TCRdb has only the in-frame clones, and not every one. Altogether under 200,000 clones are present, 80% to 90% being singletons, with the ten largest covering over 0.95%. Study observations and caveats: Reportedly, diagnosis of cytomegalovirus status by the classifier showed high specificity and sensitivity. The finding came from a later analysis; first-cohort TCR clusters tended to co-occur in the 130 or so validation repertoires. Confirmation was obtained in vitro that a few CMV-associated chains are specific for CMV antigens.

Comments on this clone: Its antigen is not identified. This specimen includes other DNA sequences encoding the same CDR3.

This TCR came from a woman in her thirties in good health and CMV-seronegative. What was sequenced was PBMCs. The chain combines TRBV28 with TRBJ2-7, with D possibly TRBD2 on 5 matching bases. The CDR3 DNA follows: TGTGCCAGCAGTTTACGGGGCTACGAGCAGTACTTC. Translation: CASSLRGYEQYF. Filled out from reference TRBV28 and TRBJ2-7, the complete variable domain reads DVKVTQSSRYLVKRTGEKVFLECVQDMDHENMFWYRQDPGLGLRLIYFSYDVKMKEKGDIPEGYSVSREKKERFSLILESASTNQTSMYLCASSLRGYEQYFGPGTRLTVT.